Described below is a single T cell receptor beta chain sequence and its context. The antigen remains undetermined. This specimen belongs to a study of cytomegalovirus exposure and HLA in healthy donors. Study information: HLA-typed donors were the source of about 85 million unique TCRs held in an early data release.

PCR used 60 Vbeta primers and 13 Jbeta primers. The table came from immunoSEQ multiplex PCR; TCRdb's copy has only in-frame clones and leaves some out. The sample holds 140,000 or so clones; 78% are singletons and the top ten take 2.5% to 3%. General study findings and limits: Presence/absence analyses rested on an assumption that sequencing depth was roughly uniform across donors. Segments of the TCR beta V type were, in most cases, productive about 87% or about 30% of the time in an earlier analysis.

V lost 0 bases and J lost 6, with 8 bases in between. The V gene's germline CDR1 is GTSNPN and CDR2 SVGIG (reference sequence). This CDR3 has 12 amino acids. Input material: PBMCs. V and J are TRBV30 and TRBJ1-1; maybe TRBD1 (5 bases). The sequence was collected from a female donor in good health and CMV-seronegative. CDR3 in amino acids: CAWSVGASEAFF. CDR3 DNA sequence: TGTGCCTGGAGTGTAGGGGCCTCTGAAGCTTTCTTT.